This T cell receptor beta chain emerged from a study of T-cell reconstitution after alpha-beta-depleted transplantation in children. Unique molecular identifiers featured in how the TCRbeta library was prepared. TCRdb called the PCR reads again in MiXCR, with one record for every CDR3 protein. The table lists approximately 250,000 distinct CDR3 sequences, under 30% of them singletons, with 2.6% in the top ten. The V gene's germline CDR1 is DFQATT and CDR2 SNEGSKA (reference sequence). This CDR3 contains 11 residues. Trimming took off 5 bases at V and 1 base at J, with 6 bases between the two ends. This clonotype originated in a girl aged 2 to 9 with Fanconi anemia, due to receive a stem cell transplant. The sample in question was PBMCs, obtained before TCRalphabeta/CD19-depleted stem cell transplant. The chain is built from TRBV20-1 and TRBJ2-7, with D tentatively TRBD1 (5 bases). As DNA, the CDR3 is TGCAGTGCTGACAGTTCCTACGAGCAGTACTTC. It yields the protein CSADSSYEQYF.